The 30 T cell receptor beta chains in this list originate from one sample, sequenced in a study of cytomegalovirus exposure and HLA in healthy donors. The PCR used 60 Vbeta and 13 Jbeta primers. Method: immunoSEQ multiplex PCR; TCRdb's copy keeps in-frame clones and lacks some. The profile shows around 180,000 clones, around 78% of them singletons. The sequencing input was PBMCs. These receptors originate from a woman aged 45-65 years in good health and CMV-seropositive.

This chain connects TRBV5-1 to TRBJ1-1, with D possibly matching TRBD1 (5 bases). From germline, CDR1 is SGHRS and CDR2 YFSETQ. The V end was cut by 4 bases, the J end by 1 base, with 11 bases between. This CDR3 region has 14 residues. DNA for the CDR3: TGCGCCAGCAGCGGATCCGGGGGGAACACTGAAGCTTTCTTT. It encodes CASSGSGGNTEAFF.

The V gene is TRBV6-5, the J gene TRBJ1-3; weak D call: TRBD1 (5 bases). Germline V CDR1 and CDR2: MNHEY, SVGAGI. The CDR3 has 13 residues. The V end was cut by 4 bases, the J end by 9 bases, with 13 bases between. In DNA, the CDR3 is TGTGCCAGCAGTTGGGACCGGGGGGGCACCATATATTTT. It translates to CASSWDRGGTIYF.

The rearrangement uses TRBV19 and TRBJ2-1; 9 nucleotides agree with TRBD1. The CDR3 is 16 amino acids. Germline V CDR1 and CDR2: LNHDA, SQIVND (reference sequence). Trimming at V came to 4 bases and at J to 10 bases, leaving 14 bases not matched to a gene. Here the CDR3 DNA reads TGTGCCAGTAGTACCTTATCTGGACAGGGGTCCCGGGAGCAGTTCTTC. It specifies CASSTLSGQGSREQFF.

The V gene is TRBV30, the J gene TRBJ1-4; perhaps TRBD1 as D (6 bases). V lost 3 bases, J lost 3 bases, and 23 bases lay in between. Germline V gives CDR1 GTSNPN, CDR2 SVGIG (reference sequence). This CDR3 has 18 residues. CDR3 nucleotide sequence: TGTGCCTGGAGACGTCTTGCTCTTACACAGGGTGCTAATGAAAAACTGTTTTTT. Translation: CAWRRLALTQGANEKLFF.

The V gene is TRBV4-2, the J gene TRBJ2-1; D is ambiguous. With 1 base removed from V and 5 bases from J, the gap between germline ends came to 6 bases. CDR1 is LGHNA and CDR2 is YNFKEQ in the germline V gene. This CDR3 has 13 amino acids. The CDR3 DNA reads as TGTGCCAGCAGCCAAGGCTATAACAATGAGCAGTTCTTC. Encoded protein: CASSQGYNNEQFF.

The chain joins TRBV2 to TRBJ2-4, with D unclear. The germline V and J ends were trimmed by 7 bases and 1 base, with 11 bases remaining between them. This CDR3 has 14 amino acids. The V gene's germline CDR1 is SNHLY and CDR2 FYNNEI. This CDR3 reads CASTTTPAKNIQYF. The CDR3 nucleotides read TGTGCCAGCACTACTACTCCCGCCAAAAACATTCAGTACTTC.

This clone was seen once. The chain is built from TRBV6-6 and TRBJ1-6; D not resolved. Germline values: CDR1 MNHNY, CDR2 SVGAGI (reference sequence). V lost 10 bases to trimming and J lost 9 bases, with 16 bases between them. The CDR3 covers 13 residues. CDR3 sequence reads: CATNGRGISPLHF. The DNA for the CDR3 is TGTGCCACAAACGGACGGGGAATTTCACCCCTCCACTTT.

The chain has TRBV10-3 and TRBJ2-2, with D perhaps TRBD1 (7 bases). The germline CDR1 and CDR2 sequences are ENHRY and SYGVKD. The CDR3 is 15 amino acids. Trimming removed 10 bases at V and 4 bases at J, with 19 bases between. The DNA for the CDR3 is TGTGCCAGCACCCAGGAGGGGGCGGGCACCGGGGAGCTGTTTTTT. Translated: CASTQEGAGTGELFF.

The V and J genes are TRBV2 and TRBJ2-1, with unresolved D. The CDR3 covers 13 residues. CDR1 is SNHLY and CDR2 is FYNNEI in the germline V gene. Trimming took off 4 bases at V and 4 bases at J, with 8 bases between the two ends. The CDR3 region has the DNA TGTGCCAGCAGTGCGGTCGCTTACAATGAGCAGTTCTTC. This translates into CASSAVAYNEQFF.

The chain employs TRBV6-5 and TRBJ1-1, with TRBD1 matching over 10 bases. The CDR3 spans 13 residues. The V gene end was trimmed by 7 bases and the J gene end by 5 bases; junction bases not matched to a gene: 4. In germline, CDR1 is MNHEY, CDR2 SVGAGI. The CDR3 here is CASTTGGGTEAFF. CDR3 DNA sequence: TGTGCCAGCACGACAGGGGGCGGGACTGAAGCTTTCTTT.

This chain links TRBV28 with TRBJ2-2, with 9 nucleotides matching TRBD1. In germline, CDR1 is MDHEN, CDR2 SYDVKM. V lost 5 bases to trimming and J lost 5 bases; unmatched junction nucleotides: 24. This CDR3 region has 21 residues. CDR3 protein: CASSPIWGGQGLTVYTGELFF. For the CDR3, the DNA is TGTGCCAGCAGTCCGATATGGGGGGGACAGGGCCTAACTGTTTATACCGGGGAGCTGTTTTTT.

This clone was observed once. The chain is built from TRBV19 and TRBJ1-5; D call uncertain. CDR3 size: 15 residues. Trimming left V 1 base short and J 4 bases short, with 11 bases between. Germline V gives CDR1 LNHDA, CDR2 SQIVND (reference sequence). CDR3 in amino acids: CASSIGWQINQPQHF. DNA of the CDR3: TGTGCCAGTAGTATAGGCTGGCAGATTAATCAGCCCCAGCATTTT.

The gene calls are TRBV7-9 and TRBJ2-3, with 10 bases matching TRBD2. The CDR3 has 15 amino acids. After removal of 5 bases from V and 3 bases from J, the junction contained 5 bases not matched to a gene. Germline V CDR1 and CDR2: SEHNR, FQNEAQ (reference sequence). CDR3 amino acids: CASSLLSGGTDTQYF. Here the CDR3 DNA reads TGTGCCAGCAGCCTTCTTAGCGGGGGGACAGATACGCAGTATTTT.

The rearrangement uses TRBV30 and TRBJ2-5; D is unresolved. Germline lookup yields CDR1 GTSNPN and CDR2 SVGIG (reference sequence). V was pared by 0 bases and J by 9 bases, with 8 bases between. This CDR3 is built from 11 residues. CDR3 protein: CAWSVSAAQYF. CDR3 DNA: TGTGCCTGGAGTGTATCGGCGGCCCAGTACTTC.

V usage is TRBV18 and J usage is TRBJ2-3, with 11 bases matching TRBD2. Germline V gene data show CDR1 as KGHSH and CDR2 as LQKENI. This CDR3 spans 15 amino acids. With V trimmed by 3 bases and J by 2 bases, 1 base remained unmatched. The CDR3, as DNA: TGTGCCAGCTCACCGACTAGCGGGACCACAGATACGCAGTATTTT. It encodes CASSPTSGTTDTQYF.

This clone was seen once. This chain uses TRBV14 with TRBJ2-6; D not resolved. Trimming took off 5 bases at V and 0 bases at J, with 8 bases between the two ends. The CDR3 sequence is 15 residues long. Germline CDR1 and CDR2: SGHDN and FVKESK. DNA for the CDR3: TGTGCCAGCAGCTTCCGGTTCTCTGGGGCCAACGTCCTGACTTTC. It specifies CASSFRFSGANVLTF. Full variable domain (outside the CDR3, taken from reference TRBV14 and TRBJ2-6): EAGVTQFPSHSVIEKGQTVTLRCDPISGHDNLYWYRRVMGKEIKFLLHFVKESKQDESGMPNNRFLAERTGGTYSTLKVQPAELEDSGVYFCASSFRFSGANVLTFGAGSRLTVL.

The J gene is TRBJ2-7, the V gene TRBV6-1; D not certain. The CDR3 runs to 15 residues. V lost 0 bases and J 2 bases, leaving 11 bases between the germline ends. Germline assignment: CDR1 MNHNS and CDR2 SASEGT. The CDR3 here is CASSEAPAAPYEQYF. The CDR3 DNA sequence: TGTGCCAGCAGTGAAGCGCCCGCAGCGCCCTACGAGCAGTACTTC.

The V and J genes are TRBV5-1 and TRBJ1-1, with TRBD1 as a possible D gene (5 bases). This CDR3 contains 14 residues. Looked up from germline, CDR1 is SGHRS and CDR2 is YFSETQ. The V and J ends lost 0 bases and 4 bases respectively, with 10 bases between them. CDR3 in amino acids: CASSLDVQGTEAFF. Here the CDR3 DNA reads TGCGCCAGCAGCTTGGATGTCCAGGGCACTGAAGCTTTCTTT.

J is TRBJ1-2 and V is TRBV6-5, with D perhaps matching TRBD1 (5 bases). Germline V gene sequence: CDR1 MNHEY, CDR2 SVGAGI. The CDR3 has 13 amino acids. V was pared by 6 bases and J by 4 bases, with 12 bases between. In nucleotides, the CDR3 is TGTGCCAGCAGGGCCCCGGGGGGCTATGGCTACACCTTC. Residues: CASRAPGGYGYTF.

This clone was seen a single time. The chain employs TRBV15 and TRBJ1-2, with unresolved D. This CDR3 is built from 12 residues. The V end was cut by 2 bases, the J end by 7 bases, with 8 bases between. The germline V gene encodes CDR1 LNHNV and CDR2 YYDKDF (reference sequence). Here the CDR3 DNA reads TGTGCCACCAGCAGACGGGAGGGTGGCTACACCTTC. It translates to CATSRREGGYTF.

The V gene is TRBV29-1, the J gene TRBJ2-7; 11 bases fit TRBD1. Germline lookup yields CDR1 SQVTM and CDR2 ANQGSEA. The CDR3 contains 13 residues. J gave up 5 bases and V 6 bases, and 6 bases lay outside the gene matches. The CDR3 DNA follows: TGCAGCGTGAGTGGACAGGGGGCCCACGAGCAGTACTTC. Translating it yields CSVSGQGAHEQYF.

This clone was seen once. V is TRBV7-9 and J is TRBJ2-5; possibly TRBD1 for D (6 bases). The V end was cut by 5 bases, the J end by 4 bases, with 17 bases between. Germline CDR1 and CDR2: SEHNR and FQNEAQ (reference sequence). CDR3 length equals 15 residues. For the CDR3, the DNA is TGTGCCAGCAGCCCGGCCAGGGGTTCGGTAGAGACCCAGTACTTC. It codes for CASSPARGSVETQYF. Combining the CDR3 with reference TRBV7-9 and TRBJ2-5 gives the whole variable domain DTGVSQNPRHKITKRGQNVTFRCDPISEHNRLYWYRQTLGQGPEFLTYFQNEAQLEKSRLLSDRFSAERPKGSFSTLEIQRTEQGDSAMYLCASSPARGSVETQYFGPGTRLLVL.

Written as DNA, the CDR3 is TGTGCCAGCAGTTCTCAGGGCTTGGGGAACACTGAAGCTTTCTTT. Amino acid sequence: CASSSQGLGNTEAFF. The chain couples TRBV6-5 to TRBJ1-1; D possibly corresponds to TRBD1 (5 bases). Germline V CDR1 and CDR2: MNHEY, SVGAGI. The CDR3 spans 15 residues. Trimming shortened V by 4 bases and J by 1 base, and 13 bases separated the two germline ends.

CDR3 amino acids: CAWSVWRTPPYTGELFF. CDR3 bases: TGTGCCTGGAGTGTATGGCGGACACCCCCCTACACCGGGGAGCTGTTTTTT. The rearrangement joins TRBV30 to TRBJ2-2, with D perhaps TRBD1 (5 bases). With 0 bases removed from V and 3 bases from J, the gap between germline ends came to 17 bases. Germline CDR1 and CDR2: GTSNPN and SVGIG (reference sequence). The CDR3 sequence is 17 residues long.

This chain links TRBV12-5 with TRBJ2-3, with 10 bases identical to TRBD2. Trimming at V came to 7 bases and at J to 5 bases, leaving 9 bases not matched to a gene. The CDR3 is made up of 15 amino acids. Looked up from germline, CDR1 is LGHNT and CDR2 is FRNRAP. In DNA, the CDR3 is TGTGCTAGTGCCTTAGCGGGGGGACCAGTAGATACGCAGTATTTT. This translates into CASALAGGPVDTQYF.

This sequence joins TRBV6-1 and TRBJ1-1, with D possibly TRBD1 on 5 matching bases. Germline values: CDR1 MNHNS, CDR2 SASEGT. Between the trimmed V and J ends, which lost 5 bases and 2 bases, there was a span of 9 bases. The CDR3 extends over 13 amino acids. The CDR3 loop is CASSFDSNTEAFF. In DNA form, the CDR3 reads TGTGCCAGCAGTTTTGACAGTAACACTGAAGCTTTCTTT.

This clone was recorded once. This chain uses TRBV19 with TRBJ2-3, with D hard to call. Trimming cost V 5 bases and J 4 bases, with 19 bases left between them. Germline CDR1 reads LNHDA; CDR2 reads SQIVND (reference sequence). This CDR3 region has 16 residues. CDR3 region: CASSDLERIGADTQYF. CDR3 nucleotides: TGTGCCAGTAGTGATTTGGAGAGAATTGGCGCAGATACGCAGTATTTT.

The chain recombines TRBV7-3 with TRBJ2-1, with D possibly TRBD2 on 6 matching bases. Germline V CDR1 and CDR2: SGHTA, FQGTGA. V lost 6 bases and J 9 bases, leaving 12 bases between the germline ends. There are 12 residues in the CDR3. The CDR3: CASSHYGGEQFF. The CDR3 DNA sequence: TGTGCCAGCAGTCACTACGGGGGTGAGCAGTTCTTC.

J is TRBJ2-1 and V is TRBV19; D is ambiguous. Per germline, CDR1 LNHDA and CDR2 SQIVND (reference sequence). The CDR3 contains 15 residues. V was shortened by 2 bases and J by 6 bases, with 14 bases between the two germline ends. In DNA form, the CDR3 reads TGTGCCAGTAGTATAATGGCTCCCTCTGTCAATGAGCAGTTCTTC. As protein: CASSIMAPSVNEQFF.

The chain combines TRBV6-5 with TRBJ2-7, with 9 bases aligning to TRBD1. J gave up 3 bases and V 6 bases, and 6 bases lay outside the gene matches. This CDR3 has 14 residues. The germline V gene encodes CDR1 MNHEY and CDR2 SVGAGI. The chain's CDR3 is CASSEGQGIYEQYF. The CDR3 DNA reads TGTGCCAGCAGCGAGGGACAGGGTATCTACGAGCAGTACTTC.